The entry below describes one T cell receptor beta chain. From blood CD8+ and CD4+ T cells, the TCR beta chain was sequenced. The sample belongs to a study of CD8 T cells in Susac syndrome. CDR1 and CDR2 (germline): MNHNY, SVGAGI (reference sequence). J was trimmed by 5 bases and V by 11 bases; bases with no gene match: 10. The CDR3 consists of 14 residues. Random hexamers served to reverse transcribe about 0.45 to 1 ug RNA. The CDR3 of TCR beta was amplified by immunoSEQ multiplex PCR across 54 Vbeta and 13 Jbeta. TCRdb redid the calling of the immunoSEQ multiplex PCR reads with MiXCR, one entry per CDR3 protein. Of 330,000 or so distinct CDR3 sequences listed, 89% are singletons.

The sample taken for sequencing was CD8+ T cells from PBMCs. The chain carries TRBV6-6 and TRBJ2-4; TRBD1 aligns across 9 bases. The receptor was derived from a human donor with multiple sclerosis. The CDR3 sequence: CARRLWDRENIQYF. The CDR3 DNA reads as TGTGCCCGCCGATTATGGGACAGGGAAAACATTCAGTACTTC.